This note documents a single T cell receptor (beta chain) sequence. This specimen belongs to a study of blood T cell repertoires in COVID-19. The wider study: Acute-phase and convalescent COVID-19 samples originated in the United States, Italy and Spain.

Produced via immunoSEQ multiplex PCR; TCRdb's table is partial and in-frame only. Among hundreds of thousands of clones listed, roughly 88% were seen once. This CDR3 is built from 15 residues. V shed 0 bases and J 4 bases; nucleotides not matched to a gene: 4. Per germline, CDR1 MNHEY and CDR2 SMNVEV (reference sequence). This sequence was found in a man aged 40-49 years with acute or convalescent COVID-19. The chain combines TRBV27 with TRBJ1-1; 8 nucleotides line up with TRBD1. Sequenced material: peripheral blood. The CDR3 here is CASSLSIQGVTEAFF. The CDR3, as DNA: TGTGCCAGCAGTTTATCGATACAGGGGGTCACTGAAGCTTTCTTT.